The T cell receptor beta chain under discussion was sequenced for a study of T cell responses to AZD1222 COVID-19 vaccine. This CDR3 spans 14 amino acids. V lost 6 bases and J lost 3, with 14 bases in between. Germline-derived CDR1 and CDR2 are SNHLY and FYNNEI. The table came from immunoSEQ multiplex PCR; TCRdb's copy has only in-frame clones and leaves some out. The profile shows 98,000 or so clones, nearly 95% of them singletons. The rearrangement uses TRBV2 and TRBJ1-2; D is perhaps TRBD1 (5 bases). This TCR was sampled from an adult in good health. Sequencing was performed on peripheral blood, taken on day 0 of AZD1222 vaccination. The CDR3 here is CASRNIEQDYGYTF. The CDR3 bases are TGTGCCAGCAGGAACATAGAACAGGACTATGGCTACACCTTC.